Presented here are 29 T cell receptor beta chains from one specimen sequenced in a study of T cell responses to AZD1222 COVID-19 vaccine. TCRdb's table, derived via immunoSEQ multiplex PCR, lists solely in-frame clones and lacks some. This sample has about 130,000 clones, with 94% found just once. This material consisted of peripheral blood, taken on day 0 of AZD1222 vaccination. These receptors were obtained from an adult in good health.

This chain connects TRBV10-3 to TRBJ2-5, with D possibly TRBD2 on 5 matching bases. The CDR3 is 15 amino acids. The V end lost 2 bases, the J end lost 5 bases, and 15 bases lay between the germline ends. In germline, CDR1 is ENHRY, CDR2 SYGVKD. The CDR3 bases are TGTGCCATCAGTGAGGGGCGGACTTACGGGGAGACCCAGTACTTC. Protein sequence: CAISEGRTYGETQYF.

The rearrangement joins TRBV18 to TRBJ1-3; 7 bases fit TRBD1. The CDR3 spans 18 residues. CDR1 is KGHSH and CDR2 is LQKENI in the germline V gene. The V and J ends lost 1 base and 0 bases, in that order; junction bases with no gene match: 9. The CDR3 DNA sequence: TGTGCCAGCTCACCACGGGGACAGCCCATTAGCTCTGGAAACACCATATATTTT. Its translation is CASSPRGQPISSGNTIYF.

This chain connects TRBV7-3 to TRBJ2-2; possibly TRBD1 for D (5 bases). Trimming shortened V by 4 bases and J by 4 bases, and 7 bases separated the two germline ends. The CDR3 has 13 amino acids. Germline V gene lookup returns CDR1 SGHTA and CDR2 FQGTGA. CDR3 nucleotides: TGTGCCAGCAGCTCACAGGTCACCGGGGAGCTGTTTTTT. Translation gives CASSSQVTGELFF.

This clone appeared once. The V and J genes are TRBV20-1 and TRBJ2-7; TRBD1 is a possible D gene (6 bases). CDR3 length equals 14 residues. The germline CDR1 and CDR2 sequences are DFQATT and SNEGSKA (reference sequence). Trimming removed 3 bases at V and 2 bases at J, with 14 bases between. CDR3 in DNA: TGCAGTGCTAGTTTAGGGACATCCGCCTACGAGCAGTACTTC. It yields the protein CSASLGTSAYEQYF.

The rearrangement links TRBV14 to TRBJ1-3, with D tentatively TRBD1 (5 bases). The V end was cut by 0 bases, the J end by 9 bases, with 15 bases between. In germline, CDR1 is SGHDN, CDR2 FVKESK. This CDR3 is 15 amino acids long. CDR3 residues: CASSQDGSWTRTIYF. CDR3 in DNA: TGTGCCAGCAGCCAAGATGGGTCATGGACACGCACCATATATTTT.

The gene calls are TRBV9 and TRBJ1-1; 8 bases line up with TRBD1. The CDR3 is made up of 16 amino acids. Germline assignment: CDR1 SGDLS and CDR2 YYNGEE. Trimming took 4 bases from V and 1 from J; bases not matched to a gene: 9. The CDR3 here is CASSQGAPGKNTEAFF. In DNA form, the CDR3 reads TGTGCCAGCAGCCAGGGGGCACCGGGGAAGAACACTGAAGCTTTCTTT.

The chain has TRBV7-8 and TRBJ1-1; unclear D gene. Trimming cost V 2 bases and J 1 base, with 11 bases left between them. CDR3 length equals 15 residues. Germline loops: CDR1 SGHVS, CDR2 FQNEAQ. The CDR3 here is CASSLQRLGNTEAFF. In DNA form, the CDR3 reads TGTGCCAGCAGCTTACAACGGTTGGGGAACACTGAAGCTTTCTTT.

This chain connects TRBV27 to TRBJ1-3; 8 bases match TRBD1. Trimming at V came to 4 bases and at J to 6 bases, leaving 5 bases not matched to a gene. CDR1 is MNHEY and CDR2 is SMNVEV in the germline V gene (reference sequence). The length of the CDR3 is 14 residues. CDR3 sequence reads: CASSSGTGQNTIYF. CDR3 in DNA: TGTGCCAGCAGTTCTGGGACAGGACAAAACACCATATATTTT.

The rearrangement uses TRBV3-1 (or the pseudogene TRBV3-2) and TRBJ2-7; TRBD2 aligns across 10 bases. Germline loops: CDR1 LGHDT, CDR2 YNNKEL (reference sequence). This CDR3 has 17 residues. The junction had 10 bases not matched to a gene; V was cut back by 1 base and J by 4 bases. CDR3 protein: CASSQVGLAGAGYEQYF. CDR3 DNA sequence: TGTGCCAGCAGCCAAGTGGGCCTAGCGGGAGCTGGGTACGAGCAGTACTTC.

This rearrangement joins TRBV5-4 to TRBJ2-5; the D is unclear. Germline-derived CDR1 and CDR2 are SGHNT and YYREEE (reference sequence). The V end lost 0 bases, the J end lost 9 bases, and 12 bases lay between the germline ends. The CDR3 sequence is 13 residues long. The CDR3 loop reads CASSLEVRPAQYF. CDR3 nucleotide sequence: TGTGCCAGCAGCTTGGAGGTCCGGCCGGCCCAGTACTTC.

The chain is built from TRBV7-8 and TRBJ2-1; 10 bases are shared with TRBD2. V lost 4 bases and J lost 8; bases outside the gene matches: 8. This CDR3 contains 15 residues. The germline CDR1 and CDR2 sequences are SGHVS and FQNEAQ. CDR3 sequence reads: CASSSGLARADEQFF. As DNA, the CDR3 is TGTGCCAGCAGCTCGGGACTAGCGAGGGCCGATGAGCAGTTCTTC.

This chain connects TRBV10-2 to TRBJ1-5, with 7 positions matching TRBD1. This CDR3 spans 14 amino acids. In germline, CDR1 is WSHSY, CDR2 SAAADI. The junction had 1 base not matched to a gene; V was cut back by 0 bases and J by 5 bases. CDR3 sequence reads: CASSESGQHQPQHF. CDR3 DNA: TGCGCCAGCAGTGAGTCGGGACAGCATCAGCCCCAGCATTTT.

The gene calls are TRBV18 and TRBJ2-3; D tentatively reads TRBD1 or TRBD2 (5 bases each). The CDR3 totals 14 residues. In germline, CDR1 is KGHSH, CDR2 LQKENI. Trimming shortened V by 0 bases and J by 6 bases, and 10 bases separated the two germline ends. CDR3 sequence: CASSPPSGTDTQYF. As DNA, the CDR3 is TGTGCCAGCTCACCACCGTCGGGGACGGATACGCAGTATTTT.

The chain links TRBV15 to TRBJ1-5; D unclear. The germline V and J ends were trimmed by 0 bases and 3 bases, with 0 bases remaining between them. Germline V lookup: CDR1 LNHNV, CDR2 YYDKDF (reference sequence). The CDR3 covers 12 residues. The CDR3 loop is CATSRDNQPQHF. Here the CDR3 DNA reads TGTGCCACCAGCAGAGACAATCAGCCCCAGCATTTT.

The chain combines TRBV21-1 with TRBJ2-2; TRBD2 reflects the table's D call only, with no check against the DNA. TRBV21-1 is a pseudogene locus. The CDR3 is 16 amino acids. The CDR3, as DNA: TGTGCCAGCAGCACGTCTAGCGGGAGTATGACCGGGGAGCTGTTTTTT. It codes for CASSTSSGSMTGELFF.

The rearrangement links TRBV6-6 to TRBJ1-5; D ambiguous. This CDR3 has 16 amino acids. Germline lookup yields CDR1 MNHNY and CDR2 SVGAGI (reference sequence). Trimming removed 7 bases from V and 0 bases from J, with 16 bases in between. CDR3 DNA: TGTGCCAGCACCCTCCTGAGGGTTGATAGCAATCAGCCCCAGCATTTT. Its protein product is CASTLLRVDSNQPQHF.

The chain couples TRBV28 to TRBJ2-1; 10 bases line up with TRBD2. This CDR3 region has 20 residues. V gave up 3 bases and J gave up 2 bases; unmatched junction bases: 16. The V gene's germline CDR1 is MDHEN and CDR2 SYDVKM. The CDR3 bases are TGTGCCAGCAGTTTCAGTCGAGACCCAGCGGGAGGGGGCGCCTACAATGAGCAGTTCTTC. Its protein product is CASSFSRDPAGGGAYNEQFF.

CDR3 amino acids: CASSQVEGSSPLHF. As DNA, the CDR3 is TGTGCCAGCAGCCAAGTTGAGGGCTCTTCACCCCTCCACTTT. V usage is TRBV3-1 (or the pseudogene TRBV3-2) and J usage is TRBJ1-6; D gene ambiguous. This CDR3 is built from 14 residues. Trimming took off 1 base at V and 9 bases at J, with 10 bases between the two ends. Germline CDR1 reads LGHDT; CDR2 reads YNNKEL (reference sequence).

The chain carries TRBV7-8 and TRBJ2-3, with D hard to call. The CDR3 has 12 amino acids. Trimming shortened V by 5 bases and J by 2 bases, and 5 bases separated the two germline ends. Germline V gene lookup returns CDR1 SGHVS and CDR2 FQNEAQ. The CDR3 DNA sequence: TGTGCCAGCAGCACAACCACAGATACGCAGTATTTT. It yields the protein CASSTTTDTQYF.

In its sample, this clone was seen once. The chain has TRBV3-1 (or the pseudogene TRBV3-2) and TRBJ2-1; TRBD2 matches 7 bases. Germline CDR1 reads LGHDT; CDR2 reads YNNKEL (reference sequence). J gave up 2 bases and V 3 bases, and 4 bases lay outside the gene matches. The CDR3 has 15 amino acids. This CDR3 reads CASSQTGGPYNEQFF. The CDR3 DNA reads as TGTGCCAGCAGCCAGACGGGAGGCCCCTACAATGAGCAGTTCTTC.

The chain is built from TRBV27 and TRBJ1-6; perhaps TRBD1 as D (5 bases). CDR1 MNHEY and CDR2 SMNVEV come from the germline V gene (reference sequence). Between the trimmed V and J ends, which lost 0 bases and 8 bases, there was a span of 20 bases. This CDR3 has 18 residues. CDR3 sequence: CASSLSFRSGGDHSPLHF. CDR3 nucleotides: TGTGCCAGCAGTTTATCGTTCAGGAGTGGGGGGGATCATTCACCCCTCCACTTT.

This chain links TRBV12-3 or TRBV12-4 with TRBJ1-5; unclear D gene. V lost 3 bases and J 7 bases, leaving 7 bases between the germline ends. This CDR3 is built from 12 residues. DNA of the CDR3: TGTGCCAGCAGTTTCGGTCAGCAGCCCCAGCATTTT. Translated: CASSFGQQPQHF.

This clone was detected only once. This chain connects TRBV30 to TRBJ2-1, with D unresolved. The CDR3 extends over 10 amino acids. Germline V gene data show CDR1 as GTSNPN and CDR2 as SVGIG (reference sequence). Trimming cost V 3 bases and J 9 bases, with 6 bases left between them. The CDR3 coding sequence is TGTGCCTGGAGCATTAGTGAGCAGTTCTTC. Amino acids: CAWSISEQFF.

This CDR3 is CASSLVVGGAEQYF. The CDR3 bases are TGTGCCAGCAGCTTGGTTGTAGGGGGGGCCGAGCAGTACTTC. The chain recombines TRBV11-2 with TRBJ2-7; perhaps TRBD2 as D (7 bases). Germline loops: CDR1 SGHAT, CDR2 FQNNGV. Trimming left V 3 bases short and J 6 bases short, with 15 bases between. This CDR3 is 14 amino acids long.

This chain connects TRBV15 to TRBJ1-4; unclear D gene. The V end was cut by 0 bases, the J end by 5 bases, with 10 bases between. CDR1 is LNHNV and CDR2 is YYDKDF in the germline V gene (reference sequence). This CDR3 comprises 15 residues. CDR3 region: CATSRERTLNEKLFF. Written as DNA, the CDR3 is TGTGCCACCAGCAGAGAGCGGACGCTCAATGAAAAACTGTTTTTT.

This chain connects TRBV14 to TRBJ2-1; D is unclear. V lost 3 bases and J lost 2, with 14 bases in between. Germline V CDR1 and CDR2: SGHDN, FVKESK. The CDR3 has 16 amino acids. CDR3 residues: CASSHLPNLPYNEQFF. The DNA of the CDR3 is TGTGCCAGCAGCCATCTCCCCAACCTCCCCTACAATGAGCAGTTCTTC.

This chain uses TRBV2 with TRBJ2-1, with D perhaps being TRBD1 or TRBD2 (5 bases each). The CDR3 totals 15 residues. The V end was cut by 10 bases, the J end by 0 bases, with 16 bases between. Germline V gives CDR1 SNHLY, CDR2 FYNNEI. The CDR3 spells CATLRDLSSYNEQFF. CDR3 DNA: TGTGCCACCCTCCGGGACCTTAGCTCCTACAATGAGCAGTTCTTC.

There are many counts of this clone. The CDR3 protein is CASSPQQAKANYGYTF. In nucleotides, the CDR3 is TGTGCCAGCAGTCCACAACAGGCAAAAGCTAACTATGGCTACACCTTC. The chain is built from TRBV28 and TRBJ1-2, with a tentative D call TRBD1 (5 bases). Between the trimmed V and J ends, which lost 5 bases and 0 bases, there was a span of 16 bases. Germline V gene sequence: CDR1 MDHEN, CDR2 SYDVKM. The CDR3 covers 16 residues.

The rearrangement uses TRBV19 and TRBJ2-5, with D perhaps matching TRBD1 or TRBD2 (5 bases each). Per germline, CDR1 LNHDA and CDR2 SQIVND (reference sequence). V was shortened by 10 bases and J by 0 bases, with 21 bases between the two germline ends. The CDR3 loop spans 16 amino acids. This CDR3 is CATQGGGGINQETQYF. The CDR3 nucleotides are TGTGCCACCCAAGGTGGGGGTGGCATAAACCAAGAGACCCAGTACTTC.